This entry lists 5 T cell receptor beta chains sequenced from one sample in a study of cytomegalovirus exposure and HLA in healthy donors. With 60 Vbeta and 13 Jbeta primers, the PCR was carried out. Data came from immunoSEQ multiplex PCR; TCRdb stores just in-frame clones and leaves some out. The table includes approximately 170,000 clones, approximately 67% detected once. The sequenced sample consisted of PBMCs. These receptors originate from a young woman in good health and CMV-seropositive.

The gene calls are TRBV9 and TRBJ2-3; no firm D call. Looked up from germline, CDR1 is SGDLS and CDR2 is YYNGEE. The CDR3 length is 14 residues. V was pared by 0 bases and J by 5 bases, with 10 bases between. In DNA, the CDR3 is TGTGCCAGCAGCGTAGCGGGTTTAGGAGATACGCAGTATTTT. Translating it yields CASSVAGLGDTQYF.

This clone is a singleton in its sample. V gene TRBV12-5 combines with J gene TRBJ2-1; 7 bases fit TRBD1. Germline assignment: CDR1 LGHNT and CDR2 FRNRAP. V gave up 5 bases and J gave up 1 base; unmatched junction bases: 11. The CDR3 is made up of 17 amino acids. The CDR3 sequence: CASGQRPGQTSYNEQFF. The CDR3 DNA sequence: TGTGCTAGTGGTCAACGGCCGGGACAGACATCCTACAATGAGCAGTTCTTC.

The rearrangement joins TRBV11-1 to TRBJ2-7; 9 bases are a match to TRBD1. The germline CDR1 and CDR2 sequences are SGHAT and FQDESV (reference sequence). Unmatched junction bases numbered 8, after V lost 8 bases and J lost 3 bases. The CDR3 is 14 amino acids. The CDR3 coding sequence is TGTGCCAGCGGGAGACAGGGGGTGGTCTACGAGCAGTACTTC. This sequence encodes CASGRQGVVYEQYF.

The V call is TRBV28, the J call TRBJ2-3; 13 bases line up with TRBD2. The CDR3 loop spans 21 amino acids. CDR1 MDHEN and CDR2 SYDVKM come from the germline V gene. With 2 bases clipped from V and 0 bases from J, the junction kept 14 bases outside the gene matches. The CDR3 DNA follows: TGTGCCAGCAGTTTACAAGAAGGACTAGCGGGAGACCTTGGGAGCACAGATACGCAGTATTTT. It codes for CASSLQEGLAGDLGSTDTQYF.

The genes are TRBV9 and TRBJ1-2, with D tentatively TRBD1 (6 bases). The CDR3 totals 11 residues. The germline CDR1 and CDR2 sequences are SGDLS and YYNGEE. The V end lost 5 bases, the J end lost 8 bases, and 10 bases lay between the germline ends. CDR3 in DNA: TGTGCCAGCAGTAACAGGGCAGGCTACACCTTC. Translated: CASSNRAGYTF.